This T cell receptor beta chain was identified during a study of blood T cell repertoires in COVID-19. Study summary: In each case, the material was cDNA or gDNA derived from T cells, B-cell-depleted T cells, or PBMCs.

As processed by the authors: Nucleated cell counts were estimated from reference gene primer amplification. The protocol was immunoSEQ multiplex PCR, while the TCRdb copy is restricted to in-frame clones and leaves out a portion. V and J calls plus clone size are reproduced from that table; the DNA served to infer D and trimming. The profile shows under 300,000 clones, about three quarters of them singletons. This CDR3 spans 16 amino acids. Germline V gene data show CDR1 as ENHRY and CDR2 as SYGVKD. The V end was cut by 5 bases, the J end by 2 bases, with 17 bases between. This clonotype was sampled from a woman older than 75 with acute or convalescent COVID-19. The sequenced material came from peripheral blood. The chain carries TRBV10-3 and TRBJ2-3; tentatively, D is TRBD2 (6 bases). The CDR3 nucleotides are TGTGCCATCAGTCGACCGGGGGACTCTTACACAGATACGCAGTATTTT. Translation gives CAISRPGDSYTDTQYF.